This is a list of T cell receptor beta chains from one sample in a study of cytomegalovirus exposure and HLA in healthy donors. Assay used: immunoSEQ multiplex PCR; TCRdb lists only in-frame clones, some missing. Among 75,000 to 90,000 clones listed, about 69% were seen once. Sequences were obtained from PBMCs. These receptors all stem from a man aged 55 to 70 in good health and CMV-seronegative. The CDR3 runs from the conserved cysteine through the conserved F or W. D genes are given only for firm matches. Clone size, where shown, is once, few, many, or a class for clones that have expanded.

- | TRBJ2-1 | TRBV11-3 | TRBD1 | TGTGCCAGCAGCCACAGGGGGCGGAATGAGCAGTTCTTC | CASSHRGRNEQFF
once | TRBJ1-1 | TRBV5-5 | - | TGTGCCAGCAGCTTTCCAGGGCTTCCCACTGAAGCTTTCTTT | CASSFPGLPTEAFF
- | TRBJ2-2 | TRBV2 | - | TGTGCCAGCAGTGAACGGAACACCGGGGAGCTGTTTTTT | CASSERNTGELFF
- | TRBJ1-4 | TRBV15 | - | TGTGCCACCAGCAGAGACAGGGGCGATAATGAAAAACTGTTTTTT | CATSRDRGDNEKLFF
- | TRBJ2-7 | TRBV6-5 | TRBD2 | TGTGCCAGTTACCCCGGGGGGACCATGTCCTACGAGCAGTACTTC | CASYPGGTMSYEQYF
- | TRBJ1-5 | TRBV2 | - | TGTGCCAGCAGTGAATACAGGTCTGTGAATCAGCCCCAGCATTTT | CASSEYRSVNQPQHF
- | TRBJ2-5 | TRBV6-4 | TRBD2 | TGTGCCAGCAGTGACTCTCATAGGGGGACTAGCTCAGAGACCCAGTACTTC | CASSDSHRGTSSETQYF
- | TRBJ1-2 | TRBV6-5 | TRBD1 | TGTGCCAGCAGTTCGGAAGCCACAACAGGGGCTGGCTACACCTTC | CASSSEATTGAGYTF
- | TRBJ1-1 | TRBV30 | - | TGTGCCTGGAGTGTAGAGCGGCGGAAGAGAGCTTTCTTT | CAWSVERRKRAFF
- | TRBJ2-7 | TRBV2 | TRBD2 | TGTGCCAGCACCCTGACTAGCGGGGGGGCTGGGGAGCAGTACTTC | CASTLTSGGAGEQYF
- | TRBJ1-3 | TRBV6-1 | - | TGTGCCAGCACTAACTCTGGAAACACCATATATTTT | CASTNSGNTIYF
few | TRBJ1-5 | TRBV19 | TRBD1 | TGTGCCAGTAGTCCCTCTAGGACAGGGTCCTATCAGCCCCAGCATTTT | CASSPSRTGSYQPQHF
- | TRBJ2-1 | TRBV19 | - | TGTGCCAGTAGTATAGGGGGCCAGAACTACAATGAGCAGTTCTTC | CASSIGGQNYNEQFF
- | TRBJ2-1 | TRBV6-6 | - | TGTGCCAGCAGTTACGGGGACTCACTCTACAATGAGCAGTTCTTC | CASSYGDSLYNEQFF
- | TRBJ1-2 | TRBV19 | TRBD1 | TGTGCCAGTAGCCCGGTGGGGACAGGGGACTACGCGAACTATGGCTACACCTTC | CASSPVGTGDYANYGYTF
- | TRBJ1-2 | TRBV6-1 | - | TGTGCCAGCAGTGTCTCCCCTCCATTAGCTAACTATGGCTACACCTTC | CASSVSPPLANYGYTF
- | TRBJ2-7 | TRBV7-9 | TRBD1 | TGTGCCAGCAGCAGCCCAGGACAGGGGGCCTACGAGCAGTACTTC | CASSSPGQGAYEQYF
once | TRBJ1-1 | TRBV7-9 | - | TGTGCCAGCAGCACCCCTGGAGGGGTGAACACTGAAGCTTTCTTT | CASSTPGGVNTEAFF
- | TRBJ1-1 | TRBV7-6 | - | TGTGCCAGCAGCTTCAGGTGGAACACTGAAGCTTTCTTT | CASSFRWNTEAFF
- | TRBJ2-1 | TRBV30 | - | TGTGCCTGGAGTGGCCAGAATGAACACTACAATGAGCAGTTCTTC | CAWSGQNEHYNEQFF
few | TRBJ1-1 | TRBV7-9 | - | TGTGCCAGCAGCTCGTCTGGGGGCAGAGAAGCTTTCTTT | CASSSSGGREAFF
few | TRBJ1-2 | TRBV6-1 | TRBD1 | TGTGCCAGCAGCCTAACAGGGGGCGCGGATGGCTACACCTTC | CASSLTGGADGYTF
- | TRBJ2-1 | TRBV5-6 | TRBD2 | TGTGCCAGCAGCTACGGGACTAGCGGGAGCTCCTACAATGAGCAGTTCTTC | CASSYGTSGSSYNEQFF